The 28 T cell receptor beta chains given below trace back to one sample, sequenced in a study of blood T cell repertoires in COVID-19. Sequencing was performed with immunoSEQ multiplex PCR; in TCRdb, only in-frame clones are kept and a portion is missing. The sample records some 360,000 clones, about nine tenths being singletons. Sequenced sample: PBMCs or T cells enriched from blood (not recorded which). The receptor set was obtained from a woman aged 30 to 39 who had been exposed to COVID-19.

The rearrangement links TRBV2 to TRBJ1-1, with TRBD1 identical over 9 bases. The CDR3 loop spans 14 amino acids. CDR1 and CDR2 (germline): SNHLY, FYNNEI. V shed 8 bases and J 1 base; nucleotides not matched to a gene: 5. CDR3: CASRAGQGNTEAFF. For the CDR3, the DNA is TGTGCCAGCCGCGCGGGACAGGGGAACACTGAAGCTTTCTTT.

The chain combines TRBV6-5 with TRBJ2-4, with 8 bases matching TRBD1. Germline loops: CDR1 MNHEY, CDR2 SVGAGI. With 0 bases clipped from V and 8 bases from J, the junction kept 6 bases outside the gene matches. The CDR3 has 15 residues. As DNA, the CDR3 is TGTGCCAGCAGTTACTCTCAGGGGGCGGTGGACATTCAGTACTTC. It specifies CASSYSQGAVDIQYF.

The chain is built from TRBV29-1 and TRBJ2-3; no clear D. Germline V gene sequence: CDR1 SQVTM, CDR2 ANQGSEA. The length of the CDR3 is 11 residues. The V end was cut by 5 bases, the J end by 4 bases, with 7 bases between. The CDR3 sequence: CSVPFSDTQYF. For the CDR3, the DNA is TGCAGCGTTCCCTTCTCAGATACGCAGTATTTT.

This clone is a singleton in its sample. The chain uses TRBV11-2 and TRBJ2-7, with 10 bases aligning to TRBD2. The CDR3 is 15 residues long. With V trimmed by 8 bases and J by 3 bases, 10 bases remained unmatched. The germline gives CDR1 SGHAT, CDR2 FQNNGV. CDR3 protein: CASRPPGLANYEQYF. The CDR3 DNA reads TGTGCCAGCCGCCCCCCGGGACTAGCGAACTACGAGCAGTACTTC.

V and J are TRBV19 and TRBJ2-7; possible D gene TRBD1, 6 bases. V was trimmed by 6 bases and J by 0 bases, leaving 9 bases between them. The CDR3 totals 13 residues. Germline CDR1 is LNHDA and CDR2 is SQIVND (reference sequence). The CDR3 region is CASRRQASYEQYF. CDR3 sequence (DNA): TGTGCCAGTAGGAGACAGGCCTCCTACGAGCAGTACTTC.

This clone showed up just once. The V call is TRBV4-2, the J call TRBJ1-2; D ambiguous. The CDR3 is 14 residues long. Germline CDR1 LGHNA, CDR2 YNFKEQ. The V end was cut by 0 bases, the J end by 2 bases, with 7 bases between. The CDR3 bases are TGTGCCAGCAGCCAAGATCTTCTGAACTATGGCTACACCTTC. This sequence encodes CASSQDLLNYGYTF.

The chain combines TRBV3-1 (or the pseudogene TRBV3-2) with TRBJ2-7; 7 bases line up with TRBD2. With 0 bases clipped from V and 2 bases from J, the junction kept 7 bases outside the gene matches. Germline V gene data show CDR1 as LGHDT and CDR2 as YNNKEL (reference sequence). CDR3 size: 16 residues. The CDR3 loop is CASSQDLVAGAYEQYF. The CDR3 DNA reads TGTGCCAGCAGCCAAGATTTAGTGGCGGGGGCCTACGAGCAGTACTTC.

A word on this clone: Its ends do not fully match the called genes, so a read error is possible. This chain connects TRBV19 to TRBJ2-4, with TRBD2 matching 8 bases. CDR1 LNHDA and CDR2 SQIVND come from the germline V gene (reference sequence). The CDR3 is made up of 12 amino acids. The DNA for the CDR3 is TGTGCCAGTAGTACCACCGGGGGGGGGCGCGAGTTC. Amino acids: CASSTTGGGREF.

V usage is TRBV5-8 and J usage is TRBJ1-5, with D tentatively TRBD1 (6 bases). Per the germline V gene, CDR1 is SGHTS and CDR2 is YDEGEE. The V gene lost 0 bases and the J gene lost 6 bases, with 13 bases spanning the gap. This CDR3 is 15 amino acids long. CDR3 nucleotides: TGTGCCAGCAGCTTGGGGAAACAGGGAAGTCAGCCCCAGCATTTT. It encodes CASSLGKQGSQPQHF.

This chain links TRBV7-3 with TRBJ2-7; 12 nucleotides line up with TRBD2. This CDR3 is built from 15 residues. Germline values: CDR1 SGHTA, CDR2 FQGTGA. V trimming: 2 bases; J trimming: 7 bases; junction bases outside the gene matches: 6. The CDR3 DNA reads TGTGCCAGCAGCTTATCGGGACTAGCGGGCGATGAGCAGTACTTC. As protein: CASSLSGLAGDEQYF.

This clone came up a few times. The chain employs TRBV19 and TRBJ2-5, with 7 bases identical to TRBD1. The J segment lost 2 bases and the V segment lost 4 bases, leaving 1 base of the junction unmatched. The germline V gene encodes CDR1 LNHDA and CDR2 SQIVND (reference sequence). The CDR3 has 13 residues. The CDR3 sequence: CASSKGAQETQYF. CDR3 coding DNA: TGTGCCAGTAGTAAGGGGGCACAAGAGACCCAGTACTTC.

V usage is TRBV6-1 and J usage is TRBJ2-7, with D uncertain. The CDR3 length is 13 residues. Trimming stripped 0 bases from V and 9 bases from J, with 12 bases between. The germline CDR1 and CDR2 sequences are MNHNS and SASEGT. The CDR3 spells CASSEAKLRLQYF. CDR3 DNA sequence: TGTGCCAGCAGTGAAGCCAAACTCCGCCTGCAGTACTTC.

V and J are TRBV9 and TRBJ2-3; 7 positions match TRBD1. This CDR3 has 16 residues. Germline CDR1 SGDLS, CDR2 YYNGEE. The J segment lost 4 bases and the V segment lost 2 bases, leaving 10 bases of the junction unmatched. The CDR3 DNA sequence: TGTGCCAGCAGCGTGGGTGGACAGGAGGCGTCAGATACGCAGTATTTT. This gives the protein CASSVGGQEASDTQYF.

V usage is TRBV9 and J usage is TRBJ2-7; possible D gene TRBD2, 6 bases. V was cut by 0 bases and J by 7 bases, with 17 bases left in between. Germline values: CDR1 SGDLS, CDR2 YYNGEE. This CDR3 region has 15 residues. The CDR3 DNA sequence: TGTGCCAGCAGCGTAGGGAGCGGTCTTGGAGGGGAGCAGTACTTC. Amino acids: CASSVGSGLGGEQYF.

The V call is TRBV9, the J call TRBJ2-7, with 10 bases matching TRBD1. In germline, CDR1 is SGDLS, CDR2 YYNGEE. The CDR3 is 15 residues long. V was pared by 4 bases and J by 5 bases, with 9 bases of the junction left unmatched. The chain's CDR3 is CASSSPAGTGDEQYF. The CDR3 region has the DNA TGTGCCAGCAGCTCACCTGCCGGGACAGGGGACGAGCAGTACTTC.

The chain joins TRBV27 to TRBJ2-1; 7 nucleotides align to TRBD2. The ends lost 3 bases at V and 2 bases at J; junction bases unmatched: 4. In germline, CDR1 is MNHEY, CDR2 SMNVEV (reference sequence). This CDR3 is built from 15 residues. The CDR3 DNA sequence: TGTGCCAGCAGTTTTGGCGGGAGCCCCTACAATGAGCAGTTCTTC. Its protein is CASSFGGSPYNEQFF.

V gene TRBV5-1 combines with J gene TRBJ2-3; 10 bases match TRBD2. Germline CDR1 and CDR2: SGHRS and YFSETQ. The CDR3 extends over 17 amino acids. V was clipped by 1 base and J by 3 bases; unmatched bases: 8. CDR3 bases: TGCGCCAGCAGCTTGCCTAGCGGGAGAAGGGAAACAGATACGCAGTATTTT. It translates to CASSLPSGRRETDTQYF.

V is TRBV11-2 and J is TRBJ1-3, with D possibly matching TRBD1 (5 bases). Germline CDR1 reads SGHAT; CDR2 reads FQNNGV. The CDR3 has 14 residues. The V gene lost 1 base and the J gene lost 8 bases, with 12 bases spanning the gap. CDR3 nucleotides: TGTGCCAGCAGCTTAGTGGTGGGGGGACACACCATATATTTT. This encodes CASSLVVGGHTIYF. Looking up the rest from reference TRBV11-2 and TRBJ1-3 gives the full variable domain: EAGVAQSPRYKIIEKRQSVAFWCNPISGHATLYWYQQILGQGPKLLIQFQNNGVVDDSQLPKDRFSAERLKGVDSTLKIQPAKLEDSAVYLCASSLVVGGHTIYFGEGSWLTVV.

The chain carries TRBV11-3 and TRBJ1-1; 7 nucleotides align to TRBD1. V was pared by 7 bases and J by 4 bases, with 12 bases of the junction left unmatched. Germline CDR1 reads SGHNT; CDR2 reads YENEEA. The CDR3 loop spans 15 amino acids. Here the CDR3 DNA reads TGTGCCAGCAACCCGACAGGGTTTATAGTCACTGAAGCTTTCTTT. The encoded protein is CASNPTGFIVTEAFF.

This clone has only one observation. The J gene is TRBJ2-7, the V gene TRBV28; 15 nucleotides line up with TRBD2. The V segment lost 5 bases and the J segment 5 bases; nucleotides outside the gene matches: 10. The CDR3 runs to 17 residues. Germline CDR1 is MDHEN and CDR2 is SYDVKM. The CDR3 reads CASSPGLAGGPWDEQYF. The CDR3 DNA reads as TGTGCCAGCAGTCCCGGACTAGCGGGAGGGCCTTGGGACGAGCAGTACTTC.

The genes are TRBV7-3 and TRBJ2-5; TRBD2 might be the D (5 bases). Germline assignment: CDR1 SGHTA and CDR2 FQGTGA. This CDR3 has 12 amino acids. Between the trimmed V and J ends, which lost 5 bases and 5 bases, there was a span of 9 bases. The CDR3 region is CASSRPGETQYF. The CDR3 DNA is TGTGCCAGCAGCCGCCCGGGGGAGACCCAGTACTTC.

This clone has a handful of counts. The chain links TRBV30 to TRBJ1-5; TRBD1 is a possible D gene (6 bases). V was shortened by 0 bases and J by 1 base, with 10 bases between the two germline ends. The length of the CDR3 is 15 residues. Germline assignment: CDR1 GTSNPN and CDR2 SVGIG (reference sequence). The CDR3 nucleotides are TGTGCCTGGAGTGTACTGGGGGCCAGCAATCAGCCCCAGCATTTT. This encodes CAWSVLGASNQPQHF.

The chain is built from TRBV19 and TRBJ1-3; tentative D call: TRBD1 (6 bases). The length of the CDR3 is 13 residues. V was cut by 7 bases and J by 4 bases, with 11 bases left in between. Per germline, CDR1 LNHDA and CDR2 SQIVND (reference sequence). The CDR3 DNA follows: TGTGCCAGTATGGTGACAGGAGGAAACACCATATATTTT. Encoded protein: CASMVTGGNTIYF. The variable domain in full, with the rest retrieved from reference TRBV19 and TRBJ1-3, is DGGITQSPKYLFRKEGQNVTLSCEQNLNHDAMYWYRQDPGQGLRLIYYSQIVNDFQKGDIAEGYSVSREKKESFPLTVTSAQKNPTAFYLCASMVTGGNTIYFGEGSWLTVV.

The J gene is TRBJ1-1, the V gene TRBV7-3; D unresolved. CDR1 and CDR2 (germline): SGHTA, FQGTGA. Trimming removed 6 bases at V and 0 bases at J, with 8 bases between. The CDR3 consists of 13 residues. The chain's CDR3 is CASSSGLNTEAFF. CDR3 coding DNA: TGTGCCAGCAGTTCAGGCCTGAACACTGAAGCTTTCTTT.

Written as DNA, the CDR3 is TGTGCCAGCAGACGACGACAAGATGGTGGCTACACCTTC. Protein: CASRRRQDGGYTF. The chain uses TRBV6-5 and TRBJ1-2; D is uncertain. Germline-derived CDR1 and CDR2 are MNHEY and SVGAGI. The CDR3 length is 13 residues. The V gene lost 6 bases and the J gene lost 7 bases, with 15 bases spanning the gap.

The chain employs TRBV6-4 and TRBJ2-3, with TRBD2 identical over 13 bases. In germline, CDR1 is MRHNA, CDR2 SNTAGT. The J segment lost 1 base and the V segment lost 2 bases, leaving 3 bases of the junction unmatched. This CDR3 has 17 amino acids. The CDR3 here is CASSDGTSGTGTDTQYF. CDR3 coding DNA: TGTGCCAGCAGTGACGGGACTAGCGGGACGGGCACAGATACGCAGTATTTT.

This clone was counted once. The chain couples TRBV5-1 to TRBJ2-7, with 13 positions matching TRBD2. The CDR3 is 15 residues long. With V trimmed by 0 bases and J by 13 bases, 10 bases remained unmatched. The V gene's germline CDR1 is SGHRS and CDR2 YFSETQ. The CDR3 is CASSLEGLAGRVVYF. In DNA form, the CDR3 reads TGCGCCAGCAGCTTGGAGGGACTAGCGGGGAGGGTAGTCTACTTC. The full variable domain, its missing parts supplied by reference TRBV5-1 and TRBJ2-7, is KAGVTQTPRYLIKTRGQQVTLSCSPISGHRSVSWYQQTPGQGLQFLFEYFSETQRNKGNFPGRFSGRQFSNSRSEMNVSTLELGDSALYLCASSLEGLAGRVVYFGPGTRLTVT.

The chain joins TRBV6-4 to TRBJ2-1; 9 nucleotides agree with TRBD1. V lost 5 bases to trimming and J lost 2 bases; unmatched junction nucleotides: 10. CDR1 and CDR2 from the germline V gene are MRHNA and SNTAGT. The CDR3 is 17 residues long. For the CDR3, the DNA is TGTGCCAGCAGTAAAGCAACAGGGGGCTACACCTACAATGAGCAGTTCTTC. Residues: CASSKATGGYTYNEQFF.